One sample yielded the 32 T cell receptor beta chains listed below, sequenced in a study of shared clonotypes between healthy human individuals. Assay: immunoSEQ multiplex PCR; the TCRdb copy retains only in-frame clones and omits some. The sample contains around 2.5 million clones, under 95% of which appear only once. The sequenced material came from naive CD4+ T cells from PBMCs. Subset of the sample: CD45RA+ positively selected. Receptors originate from a man aged 18 to 35 in good health. Some clones in this sample may be carry-over from other donors' samples.

The chain is built from TRBV4-2 and TRBJ1-3, with 8 bases fitting TRBD1. The CDR3 spans 16 residues. V was clipped by 1 base and J by 7 bases; unmatched bases: 9. The V gene's germline CDR1 is LGHNA and CDR2 YNFKEQ. This CDR3 is CASSQGRDRPGNTIYF. In DNA, the CDR3 is TGTGCCAGCAGCCAAGGACGGGACAGGCCGGGCAACACCATATATTTT.

The chain recombines TRBV19 with TRBJ1-2; 10 bases line up with TRBD1. V gave up 9 bases and J gave up 2 bases; unmatched junction bases: 6. Germline CDR1 is LNHDA and CDR2 is SQIVND (reference sequence). The CDR3 consists of 14 residues. The DNA of the CDR3 is TGTGCCAGCACTTGGGGACAGGGGAACTATGGCTACACCTTC. Translating it yields CASTWGQGNYGYTF. The full variable domain, with the rest looked up from reference TRBV19 and TRBJ1-2, is DGGITQSPKYLFRKEGQNVTLSCEQNLNHDAMYWYRQDPGQGLRLIYYSQIVNDFQKGDIAEGYSVSREKKESFPLTVTSAQKNPTAFYLCASTWGQGNYGYTFGSGTRLTVV.

The V gene is TRBV7-9, the J gene TRBJ2-7, with 7 bases matching TRBD1. This CDR3 is built from 14 residues. Germline V gene data show CDR1 as SEHNR and CDR2 as FQNEAQ (reference sequence). After removal of 5 bases from V and 3 bases from J, the junction contained 7 bases not matched to a gene. CDR3 loop: CASSRQGVGYEQYF. CDR3 in DNA: TGTGCCAGCAGCCGACAGGGCGTGGGCTACGAGCAGTACTTC.

The chain combines TRBV11-2 with TRBJ1-2; a possible D gene is TRBD1 (6 bases). Trimming pared 2 bases from V and 8 bases from J, leaving 12 bases between. Germline V gives CDR1 SGHAT, CDR2 FQNNGV. The CDR3 runs 13 residues. For the CDR3, the DNA is TGTGCCAGCAGCTTAACAGGGTTGAGGGGCTACACCTTC. Translating it yields CASSLTGLRGYTF.

The chain joins TRBV5-1 to TRBJ2-7; TRBD1 matches at 9 bases. Germline lookup yields CDR1 SGHRS and CDR2 YFSETQ. The V segment lost 4 bases and the J segment 2 bases; nucleotides outside the gene matches: 4. The CDR3 is 14 amino acids. The CDR3: CASSGGQGTYEQYF. In DNA form, the CDR3 reads TGCGCCAGCAGCGGCGGACAGGGGACCTACGAGCAGTACTTC.

This clone was counted a few times. V gene TRBV7-9 combines with J gene TRBJ1-1; 8 bases agree with TRBD1. The CDR3 loop spans 15 amino acids. V was pared by 5 bases and J by 3 bases, with 8 bases of the junction left unmatched. Germline V CDR1 and CDR2: SEHNR, FQNEAQ (reference sequence). The CDR3: CASSADREIHTEAFF. DNA for the CDR3: TGTGCCAGCAGCGCGGACAGGGAAATTCACACTGAAGCTTTCTTT.

The chain is built from TRBV19 and TRBJ2-2; 8 bases align to TRBD1. CDR3 length: 16 amino acids. Germline CDR1 reads LNHDA; CDR2 reads SQIVND (reference sequence). J gave up 0 bases and V 5 bases, and 5 bases lay outside the gene matches. CDR3 sequence (DNA): TGTGCCAGTAGTGCGGACAGGGTCTCGAACACCGGGGAGCTGTTTTTT. Encoded protein: CASSADRVSNTGELFF.

V usage is TRBV6-5 and J usage is TRBJ1-2; D is perhaps TRBD1 (5 bases). The CDR3 is 13 amino acids. Looked up from germline, CDR1 is MNHEY and CDR2 is SVGAGI. Trimming shortened V by 0 bases and J by 8 bases, and 10 bases separated the two germline ends. CDR3 DNA: TGTGCCAGCAGTTACTCATGGGGGTCGGGCTACACCTTC. Translation gives CASSYSWGSGYTF.

The chain links TRBV28 to TRBJ2-1; D gene unclear. V gave up 5 bases and J gave up 5 bases, with 19 bases separating them. CDR1 and CDR2 (germline): MDHEN, SYDVKM. The CDR3 consists of 16 residues. The chain's CDR3 is CASSRVLGIRHNEQFF. DNA of the CDR3: TGTGCCAGCAGTAGAGTGTTAGGGATCAGGCACAATGAGCAGTTCTTC.

This clone is a singleton in its sample. The chain combines TRBV7-6 with TRBJ1-2; D is perhaps TRBD1 (6 bases). The CDR3 length is 14 residues. V was clipped by 1 base and J by 4 bases, with 10 bases between them. CDR1 SGHVS and CDR2 FNYEAQ come from the germline V gene. CDR3 loop: CASSLETGPYGYTF. CDR3 sequence (DNA): TGTGCCAGCAGCTTAGAAACAGGGCCCTATGGCTACACCTTC.

The CDR3: CASKPYGIAGVIDEQFF. The CDR3 bases are TGTGCCAGCAAACCCTACGGCATAGCGGGAGTTATTGATGAGCAGTTCTTC. The chain joins TRBV27 to TRBJ2-1; 9 nucleotides line up with TRBD2. Looked up from germline, CDR1 is MNHEY and CDR2 is SMNVEV (reference sequence). The CDR3 spans 17 residues. The J segment lost 8 bases and the V segment lost 7 bases, leaving 18 bases of the junction unmatched.

The chain carries TRBV10-3 and TRBJ1-1; weak D call: TRBD1 (6 bases). Per germline, CDR1 ENHRY and CDR2 SYGVKD. Deletions cut 2 bases from V and 3 bases from J, with 16 bases between. This CDR3 region has 16 residues. CDR3 sequence reads: CAISEPIQGPYTEAFF. The CDR3 DNA follows: TGTGCCATCAGTGAGCCAATCCAGGGGCCGTACACTGAAGCTTTCTTT.

The chain joins TRBV18 to TRBJ1-2, with 7 nucleotides matching TRBD1. Germline V lookup: CDR1 KGHSH, CDR2 LQKENI. The CDR3 loop spans 17 amino acids. The trim removed 8 bases at V and 2 bases at J, leaving 17 bases unmatched. The CDR3 region is CASLRETGQAGNYGYTF. The CDR3 nucleotides are TGTGCCAGCCTACGAGAGACCGGACAGGCGGGAAACTATGGCTACACCTTC.

V is TRBV4-3 and J is TRBJ2-6, with TRBD1 matching over 7 bases. Germline V gene lookup returns CDR1 LGHNA and CDR2 YSLEER. The CDR3 runs to 17 residues. V dropped 5 bases and J dropped 2; count of bases not matched to a gene: 9. This CDR3 reads CASSENRGQAGANVLTF. The CDR3 region has the DNA TGCGCCAGCAGCGAGAACAGGGGCCAGGCTGGGGCCAACGTCCTGACTTTC.

The chain recombines TRBV5-1 with TRBJ2-3, with 7 bases that match TRBD2. Germline trimming cut 7 bases from V and 6 bases from J; bases unmatched to any gene: 8. This CDR3 is built from 13 residues. Germline V gene sequence: CDR1 SGHRS, CDR2 YFSETQ. The CDR3 protein is CASGQAGSDTQYF. The CDR3 nucleotides read TGCGCCAGCGGGCAAGCGGGGTCTGATACGCAGTATTTT.

The DNA for the CDR3 is TGTGCCAGCAGTAGCACAGGGGGCGATGGCTACACCTTC. It specifies CASSSTGGDGYTF. The rearrangement joins TRBV6-6 to TRBJ1-2; 9 nucleotides align to TRBD1. V shed 5 bases, J shed 6 bases, and the junction held 4 bases outside the gene matches. Germline V gene lookup returns CDR1 MNHNY and CDR2 SVGAGI (reference sequence). This CDR3 region has 13 residues.

This clone has a single count. CDR3 DNA: TGCGCCAGCAGTTCGACGCCTAAGGGGGCGCTAGGCGAGCAGTACTTC. Its translation: CASSSTPKGALGEQYF. This sequence joins TRBV5-1 and TRBJ2-7; TRBD1 matches 7 bases. V dropped 5 bases and J dropped 6; count of bases not matched to a gene: 17. The CDR3 spans 16 residues. Germline V gives CDR1 SGHRS, CDR2 YFSETQ. Complete variable domain (other parts from reference TRBV5-1 and TRBJ2-7): KAGVTQTPRYLIKTRGQQVTLSCSPISGHRSVSWYQQTPGQGLQFLFEYFSETQRNKGNFPGRFSGRQFSNSRSEMNVSTLELGDSALYLCASSSTPKGALGEQYFGPGTRLTVT.

A remark on this clone: Other DNA sequences of this sample code for an identical CDR3. The chain is built from TRBV5-1 and TRBJ2-7; no firm D call. V shed 0 bases and J shed 4 bases, with 14 bases lying between them. The germline CDR1 and CDR2 sequences are SGHRS and YFSETQ. This CDR3 has 15 residues. The CDR3 DNA reads as TGCGCCAGCAGCTTGGTCCTTGCCGGGTCGTACGAGCAGTACTTC. This encodes CASSLVLAGSYEQYF.

The chain uses TRBV6-1 and TRBJ2-1, with D possibly being TRBD1 or TRBD2 (5 bases each). The germline V gene has CDR1 MNHNS and CDR2 SASEGT. CDR3 length: 15 residues. Between the trimmed V and J ends, which lost 4 bases and 12 bases, there was a span of 22 bases. DNA for the CDR3: TGTGCCAGCAGTGTGGACACCGTCGGGTTTCGGGGGCAGTTCTTC. Its translation: CASSVDTVGFRGQFF.

This chain uses TRBV7-2 with TRBJ2-7; 12 positions match TRBD2. The CDR3 runs 14 residues. The germline CDR1 and CDR2 sequences are SGHTA and FQGNSA. J gave up 9 bases and V 5 bases, and 8 bases lay outside the gene matches. The CDR3 reads CASSQRLAGEVQYF. The CDR3 DNA follows: TGTGCCAGCAGCCAGAGACTAGCGGGGGAAGTGCAGTACTTC.

The chain combines TRBV2 with TRBJ2-3, with D maybe TRBD2 (5 bases). The germline V and J ends were trimmed by 5 bases and 2 bases, with 14 bases remaining between them. The CDR3 covers 15 residues. Germline V gives CDR1 SNHLY, CDR2 FYNNEI. The CDR3 coding sequence is TGTGCCAGCAGTACTAGGGCCTTACCCACAGATACGCAGTATTTT. Its protein product is CASSTRALPTDTQYF. The full variable domain, completed using reference TRBV2 and TRBJ2-3, is EPEVTQTPSHQVTQMGQEVILRCVPISNHLYFYWYRQILGQKVEFLVSFYNNEISEKSEIFDDQFSVERPDGSNFTLKIRSTKLEDSAMYFCASSTRALPTDTQYFGPGTRLTVL.

The rearrangement joins TRBV2 to TRBJ2-3; TRBD1 matches 8 bases. The germline V gene has CDR1 SNHLY and CDR2 FYNNEI. Trimming removed 5 bases from V and 10 bases from J; junction bases left unmatched: 17. The CDR3 totals 16 residues. The CDR3 DNA is TGTGCCAGCAGTTGGGGTGGACAGGGACCTCTCGGGGCGCAGTATTTT. Protein product: CASSWGGQGPLGAQYF.

The gene calls are TRBV27 and TRBJ2-7; 9 bases are a match to TRBD2. This CDR3 spans 14 amino acids. V lost 8 bases to trimming and J lost 4 bases; unmatched junction nucleotides: 9. CDR1 and CDR2 (germline): MNHEY, SMNVEV (reference sequence). This CDR3 is CASGRSGSRYEQYF. DNA of the CDR3: TGTGCCAGCGGCCGTAGCGGGAGTCGTTACGAGCAGTACTTC.

The genes are TRBV5-4 and TRBJ1-3, with 9 bases that match TRBD1. Germline-derived CDR1 and CDR2 are SGHNT and YYREEE (reference sequence). The junction had 1 base not matched to a gene; V was cut back by 1 base and J by 2 bases. The CDR3 spans 15 residues. CDR3: CASSLTGGTGNTIYF. The CDR3, as DNA: TGTGCCAGCAGCTTGACAGGGGGCACTGGAAACACCATATATTTT.

This chain uses TRBV4-3 with TRBJ2-7, with D possibly TRBD2 on 6 matching bases. Trimming removed 0 bases at V and 3 bases at J, with 12 bases between. Germline loops: CDR1 LGHNA, CDR2 YSLEER. The CDR3 extends over 15 amino acids. The CDR3 is CASSQDLEGGYEQYF. The CDR3 coding sequence is TGCGCCAGCAGCCAAGATTTGGAGGGAGGCTACGAGCAGTACTTC.

The rearrangement links TRBV10-3 to TRBJ1-1; D call uncertain. The CDR3 spans 12 residues. Trimming removed 2 bases at V and 2 bases at J, with 3 bases between. Germline V gene data show CDR1 as ENHRY and CDR2 as SYGVKD. The CDR3 sequence is CAISEINTEAFF. The CDR3 DNA is TGTGCCATCAGTGAGATTAACACTGAAGCTTTCTTT.

V gene TRBV7-2 combines with J gene TRBJ2-3; 8 nucleotides align to TRBD1. Unmatched junction bases numbered 5, after V lost 5 bases and J lost 4 bases. Germline CDR1 and CDR2: SGHTA and FQGNSA. This CDR3 contains 14 residues. CDR3 residues: CASSPDRAADTQYF. In DNA, the CDR3 is TGTGCCAGCAGCCCGGACAGGGCGGCAGATACGCAGTATTTT.

As concerns this clone: The sample has other DNA sequences that encode this CDR3 too. The chain is built from TRBV18 and TRBJ1-2; 8 nucleotides agree with TRBD1. The CDR3 covers 15 residues. CDR1 is KGHSH and CDR2 is LQKENI in the germline V gene. With 3 bases clipped from V and 4 bases from J, the junction kept 7 bases outside the gene matches. The CDR3, as DNA: TGTGCCAGCTCACCGGGGACAGGACCGTTCTATGGCTACACCTTC. Translating it yields CASSPGTGPFYGYTF.

V and J are TRBV28 and TRBJ1-1; D gene unclear. Trimming pared 7 bases from V and 7 bases from J, leaving 16 bases between. The CDR3 consists of 13 residues. Germline V lookup: CDR1 MDHEN, CDR2 SYDVKM. CDR3 sequence reads: CASTQPLRYEAFF. CDR3 bases: TGTGCCAGCACCCAACCCCTGCGATATGAAGCTTTCTTT.

The chain recombines TRBV20-1 with TRBJ2-2; D not certain. Per the germline V gene, CDR1 is DFQATT and CDR2 is SNEGSKA (reference sequence). The CDR3 totals 11 residues. Trimming pared 6 bases from V and 5 bases from J, leaving 7 bases between. Written as DNA, the CDR3 is TGCAGTGCCTCGTGGACCGGGGAGCTGTTTTTT. Its translation is CSASWTGELFF.

The CDR3 is CASSLVGVGYGYTF. CDR3 in DNA: TGTGCCAGCAGCTTAGTGGGGGTCGGCTATGGCTACACCTTC. J is TRBJ1-2 and V is TRBV7-3; TRBD1 is a possible D gene (5 bases). The V gene's germline CDR1 is SGHTA and CDR2 FQGTGA. The CDR3 has 14 residues. Trimming took off 2 bases at V and 4 bases at J, with 11 bases between the two ends.

As to this clone: The sample holds other DNA sequences that translate to the same CDR3. The chain has TRBV5-1 and TRBJ2-1; perhaps TRBD1 as D (6 bases). V was shortened by 2 bases and J by 4 bases, with 7 bases between the two germline ends. Germline values: CDR1 SGHRS, CDR2 YFSETQ. The CDR3 consists of 13 residues. CDR3 region: CASSFTGYNEQFF. Here the CDR3 DNA reads TGCGCCAGCAGCTTCACAGGGTACAATGAGCAGTTCTTC.